Below are 10 T cell receptor beta chains sequenced from a single sample in a study of OX40 agonist ivuxolimab in advanced cancers. Library construction relied on the immunoSEQ multiplex PCR assay. Sourced from immuneACCESS, this table was stored by TCRdb with only in-frame sequences that have V and J called. A share of the clones is absent; for the studies checked, an unresolved V gene accounts for under half, and the remainder has no known explanation. This sample has tens of thousands of clones in its table, and around 86% of those were observed once. The leading ten clones occupy just under 0.25% of the sample. The specimen comprised CD4+ or CD8+ T cells sorted from blood, sampled in a trial of the OX40 agonist ivuxolimab. The receptors originated from an adult with an advanced solid tumor such as melanoma, head and neck, liver or kidney cancer.

The gene calls are TRBV7-9 and TRBJ1-2; D unresolved. The CDR3 has 16 amino acids. With 1 base removed from V and 2 bases from J, the gap between germline ends came to 14 bases. Germline CDR1 reads SEHNR; CDR2 reads FQNEAQ (reference sequence). The CDR3 protein is CASSLGLISSNYGYTF. CDR3 in DNA: TGTGCCAGCAGCTTAGGTTTAATCAGTTCGAACTATGGCTACACCTTC.

This chain uses TRBV19 with TRBJ1-4; D is unclear. V was clipped by 6 bases and J by 3 bases, with 14 bases between them. The length of the CDR3 is 15 residues. Per the germline V gene, CDR1 is LNHDA and CDR2 is SQIVND (reference sequence). The CDR3 DNA reads TGTGCCAGTAGCACCCAAGGCGGGGCTAATGAAAAACTGTTTTTT. Its protein is CASSTQGGANEKLFF.

This clone has only one observation. This rearrangement joins TRBV5-1 to TRBJ1-2; 7 bases map to TRBD1. CDR3 size: 14 residues. Germline V lookup: CDR1 SGHRS, CDR2 YFSETQ. The ends lost 0 bases at V and 8 bases at J; junction bases unmatched: 7. The CDR3, as DNA: TGCGCCAGCAGCTTGGAGGGGGCTACGGTGGGCTACACCTTC. Translating it yields CASSLEGATVGYTF.

This sequence joins TRBV6-5 and TRBJ2-5; the D is unclear. This CDR3 is 15 amino acids long. Germline V lookup: CDR1 MNHEY, CDR2 SVGAGI. V was cut by 0 bases and J by 3 bases, with 11 bases left in between. The DNA for the CDR3 is TGTGCCAGCAGTTACTCCTGGCCGCCAAAAGAGACCCAGTACTTC. Translation gives CASSYSWPPKETQYF.

The V gene is TRBV7-9, the J gene TRBJ1-2, with TRBD1 as a possible D gene (6 bases). CDR1 is SEHNR and CDR2 is FQNEAQ in the germline V gene (reference sequence). This CDR3 region has 16 residues. V lost 0 bases and J lost 3, with 14 bases in between. CDR3 in amino acids: CASSLALTGRDYGYTF. The CDR3 DNA sequence: TGTGCCAGCAGCTTAGCGCTAACAGGGCGAGACTATGGCTACACCTTC.

J is TRBJ1-5 and V is TRBV6-5; D is perhaps TRBD1 (6 bases). V lost 5 bases to trimming and J lost 4 bases, with 12 bases between them. This CDR3 region has 14 residues. Germline V gives CDR1 MNHEY, CDR2 SVGAGI. CDR3 residues: CASSAHRVNQPQHF. CDR3 nucleotide sequence: TGTGCCAGCAGTGCACACAGGGTTAATCAGCCCCAGCATTTT.

V and J are TRBV4-2 and TRBJ2-3; D is possibly TRBD2 (6 bases). V shed 3 bases and J shed 5 bases, with 6 bases lying between them. CDR3 length equals 12 residues. Per the germline V gene, CDR1 is LGHNA and CDR2 is YNFKEQ. In DNA form, the CDR3 reads TGTGCCAGCAGCCAGGGGGGAGATACGCAGTATTTT. It encodes CASSQGGDTQYF.

This chain uses TRBV29-1 with TRBJ1-3; D gene unclear. This CDR3 spans 12 amino acids. Germline V gene sequence: CDR1 SQVTM, CDR2 ANQGSEA. Trimming took off 7 bases at V and 4 bases at J, with 11 bases between the two ends. The CDR3: CSANTAGNTIYF. Here the CDR3 DNA reads TGCAGCGCCAACACAGCGGGAAACACCATATATTTT.

V usage is TRBV6-5 and J usage is TRBJ1-3, with D uncertain. CDR1 and CDR2 (germline): MNHEY, SVGAGI. The V end was cut by 2 bases, the J end by 3 bases, with 11 bases between. This CDR3 has 15 amino acids. CDR3 loop: CASSYISPGGNTIYF. The CDR3 nucleotides are TGTGCCAGCAGTTACATTAGCCCAGGTGGAAACACCATATATTTT.

This chain connects TRBV10-3 to TRBJ2-5, with D hard to call. V gave up 3 bases and J gave up 5 bases, with 16 bases separating them. Germline V lookup: CDR1 ENHRY, CDR2 SYGVKD. The CDR3 totals 15 residues. CDR3 DNA sequence: TGTGCCATCAGTGATTTGGTCAAAAACGTGGAGACCCAGTACTTC. It codes for CAISDLVKNVETQYF.